Given below is one T cell receptor beta chain in context. Clones were sequenced by immunoSEQ multiplex PCR, and TCRdb holds only the in-frame ones, with some missing. The sample shows about 150,000 clones, 79% of them seen only once. Germline-derived CDR1 and CDR2 are KGHDR and SFDVKD. This CDR3 spans 15 amino acids. The V end was cut by 9 bases, the J end by 0 bases, with 16 bases between. The data originate from a study of blood T cell repertoires in COVID-19. The sequencing input was PBMCs or T cells enriched from blood (not recorded which). V is TRBV24-1 and J is TRBJ1-2, with D possibly being TRBD1 (5 bases). The source is a woman in her seventies in a cohort exposed to, infected with or recovered from COVID-19 (not recorded which). The DNA of the CDR3 is TGTGCCACCTACTACGACGGACACCCTAACTATGGCTACACCTTC. This sequence encodes CATYYDGHPNYGYTF.